This T cell receptor (beta chain) appears in the sequencing data of a study of CD8 T cells in Susac syndrome. V was clipped by 4 bases and J by 4 bases, with 7 bases between them. CDR1 and CDR2 from the germline V gene are SNHLY and FYNNEI. This CDR3 has 13 residues. Random hexamers were used to reverse transcribe the RNA input (about 0.5 to 1 ug). TCRdb analysed the immunoSEQ multiplex PCR reads with MiXCR anew, one entry per CDR3 protein. The repertoire holds 120,000 to 150,000 distinct CDR3 sequences, with roughly 94% as singletons. Study outcomes and limitations: As the study acknowledged, the number of individuals in its TCR sequencing and HLA analysis was relatively small.

To note about this clonotype: Its antigen remains unknown.

The CD8+ and CD4+ T cells were negatively isolated, with the TEMRA cells enriched by FACS. Input material: CD4+ T cells from PBMCs. V is TRBV2 and J is TRBJ2-2; D is possibly TRBD2 (5 bases). This clonotype was obtained from a human donor in good health. The CDR3 sequence is CASSVDSTGELFF. CDR3 nucleotide sequence: TGTGCCAGCAGTGTGGACTCCACCGGGGAGCTGTTTTTT.